The 12 T cell receptor beta chains below were found in one sample sequenced in a study of persistence of HIV-infected CD4 T cells. The immunoSEQ assay was version 4, run in survey mode. TCRdb keeps only in-frame clones here, not all; method: immunoSEQ multiplex PCR. The table has about 50,000 clones, 75% to 85% seen once. Stimulation used about 9.2 ug/mL lysate from CMV-infected fibroblasts. Sorted nonresponding memory CD4+ T cells were CD40L-negative, CD69-negative, CD45RO-high. These TCRs' antigens remain unknown. Sequenced material: CD4+ T cells sorted from PBMCs after roughly 19-hour stimulation, taken from a patient who received antiretroviral therapy. Source of these receptors: an adult man with HIV who was CMV-seropositive.

The genes are TRBV5-1 and TRBJ2-2, with D unresolved. This CDR3 has 15 amino acids. The ends were cut back, 3 bases at V and 4 bases at J, with 13 bases in the middle. Germline V gene lookup returns CDR1 SGHRS and CDR2 YFSETQ. CDR3 residues: CASSWALGPTGELFF. The CDR3 DNA reads as TGCGCCAGCAGCTGGGCCCTGGGTCCCACCGGGGAGCTGTTTTTT.

The chain couples TRBV2 to TRBJ1-3, with 10 bases aligning to TRBD1. V dropped 8 bases and J dropped 0; count of bases not matched to a gene: 7. The CDR3 covers 16 residues. Germline loops: CDR1 SNHLY, CDR2 FYNNEI. Written as DNA, the CDR3 is TGTGCCAGCGGGGGACAGGGGCCAAACTCTGGAAACACCATATATTTT. Amino acid sequence: CASGGQGPNSGNTIYF.

J is TRBJ1-2 and V is TRBV12-3 or TRBV12-4; D unresolved. The CDR3 has 13 amino acids. Trimming took off 3 bases at V and 0 bases at J, with 5 bases between the two ends. CDR3 amino acids: CASSFSANYGYTF. CDR3 coding DNA: TGTGCCAGCAGTTTTTCCGCTAACTATGGCTACACCTTC.

The chain joins TRBV18 to TRBJ1-1; 9 bases are a match to TRBD1. This CDR3 is 13 amino acids long. Germline V CDR1 and CDR2: KGHSH, LQKENI. After removal of 3 bases from V and 9 bases from J, the junction contained 5 bases not matched to a gene. CDR3 residues: CASSPGQGRKAFF. Here the CDR3 DNA reads TGTGCCAGCTCACCTGGACAGGGGCGGAAAGCTTTCTTT. Full variable domain (remainder filled in from reference TRBV18 and TRBJ1-1): NAGVMQNPRHLVRRRGQEARLRCSPMKGHSHVYWYRQLPEEGLKFMVYLQKENIIDESGMPKERFSAEFPKEGPSILRIQQVVRGDSAAYFCASSPGQGRKAFFGQGTRLTVV.

This chain connects TRBV3-1 (or the pseudogene TRBV3-2) to TRBJ1-2; a possible D gene is TRBD1 (5 bases). The germline V and J ends were trimmed by 2 bases and 2 bases, with 9 bases remaining between them. CDR3 length equals 14 residues. The germline CDR1 and CDR2 sequences are LGHDT and YNNKEL (reference sequence). For the CDR3, the DNA is TGTGCCAGCAGCCAACTGGACAACAACTATGGCTACACCTTC. This gives the protein CASSQLDNNYGYTF.

This sequence joins TRBV5-1 and TRBJ2-3; TRBD2 matches at 13 bases. The CDR3 sequence is 17 residues long. Germline V gene sequence: CDR1 SGHRS, CDR2 YFSETQ. The V and J ends lost 0 bases and 3 bases, in that order; junction bases with no gene match: 4. The CDR3 reads CASSLAGTSGITDTQYF. DNA of the CDR3: TGCGCCAGCAGCTTGGCCGGGACTAGCGGGATTACAGATACGCAGTATTTT.

This clone was counted a few times. The chain uses TRBV9 and TRBJ1-2; no definite D call. The CDR3 totals 12 residues. V was cut by 3 bases and J by 5 bases, with 8 bases left in between. Germline CDR1 and CDR2: SGDLS and YYNGEE. The CDR3 bases are TGTGCCAGCAGCGCACCCCCATATGGCTACACCTTC. Encoded protein: CASSAPPYGYTF.

CDR3 amino acids: CASSSSSTGRSNQPQHF. The CDR3 DNA reads as TGTGCCAGCAGTTCCTCCTCGACAGGGCGGTCAAATCAGCCCCAGCATTTT. The gene calls are TRBV27 and TRBJ1-5; 7 nucleotides agree with TRBD1. Unmatched junction bases numbered 13, after V lost 4 bases and J lost 4 bases. The CDR3 totals 17 residues. The germline V gene encodes CDR1 MNHEY and CDR2 SMNVEV (reference sequence).

The chain recombines TRBV10-3 with TRBJ2-2, with a tentative D call TRBD1 (5 bases). Trimming removed 6 bases from V and 7 bases from J, with 18 bases in between. Germline loops: CDR1 ENHRY, CDR2 SYGVKD. This CDR3 comprises 15 residues. The CDR3 is CAIRRQTGSGGELFF. CDR3 DNA sequence: TGTGCCATCAGGCGTCAAACAGGATCGGGCGGGGAGCTGTTTTTT.

The chain recombines TRBV5-1 with TRBJ2-2; no definite D call. Germline CDR1 reads SGHRS; CDR2 reads YFSETQ. The CDR3 covers 14 residues. V lost 0 bases to trimming and J lost 5 bases, with 8 bases between them. CDR3 residues: CASSLVGATGELFF. The CDR3, as DNA: TGCGCCAGCAGCTTGGTTGGTGCGACCGGGGAGCTGTTTTTT.

The V and J genes are TRBV7-2 and TRBJ1-1; the D is unclear. The CDR3 is made up of 13 amino acids. Germline lookup yields CDR1 SGHTA and CDR2 FQGNSA. V was clipped by 7 bases and J by 0 bases, with 9 bases between them. CDR3 nucleotides: TGTGCCAGCACTACTGGACTGAACACTGAAGCTTTCTTT. Translation: CASTTGLNTEAFF.

The chain couples TRBV7-8 to TRBJ1-3, with 9 bases that match TRBD1. Per germline, CDR1 SGHVS and CDR2 FQNEAQ. Trimming took 5 bases from V and 0 from J; bases not matched to a gene: 5. The CDR3 sequence is 16 residues long. CDR3 coding DNA: TGTGCCAGCAGCCCCACAGGGGGCCACTCTGGAAACACCATATATTTT. As protein: CASSPTGGHSGNTIYF.